These T cell receptor beta chains were read from a single sample in a study of T cells in localized non-small cell lung cancer. Using immunoSEQ multiplex PCR, the repertoire was profiled, and TCRdb retains in-frame clones only, with some absent. The data hold 25,000 to 35,000 clones, with roughly 75% observed a single time. The material was peripheral blood, obtained before any cancer treatment. The receptors were sampled from a male donor aged 60 or over with stage III squamous cell lung carcinoma. The CDR3 runs from the conserved cysteine through the conserved F or W. The order of the fields is CDR3 protein, CDR3 DNA, D gene, J gene, clone size, V gene. D genes are given only for firm matches. A clone size is listed for some rows: how often the clone was seen (once, few, many), or a class if it is expanded.

cdr3_aa: CASSQESGRRPQHF; cdr3_nt: TGCGCCAGCAGCCAAGAGTCAGGGCGGCGGCCCCAGCATTTT; d_call: NA; j_call: TRBJ1-5; clone_size: NA; v_call: TRBV4-1
cdr3_aa: CSALLVGLAFF; cdr3_nt: TGCAGTGCTTTGCTAGTGGGGCTGGCTTTCTTT; d_call: NA; j_call: TRBJ1-1; clone_size: NA; v_call: TRBV20-1
cdr3_aa: CASSALRESSADTQYF; cdr3_nt: TGTGCCAGCAGCGCGCTCAGGGAATCCTCTGCAGATACGCAGTATTTT; d_call: NA; j_call: TRBJ2-3; clone_size: few; v_call: TRBV9
cdr3_aa: CASSPDGAYTGELFF; cdr3_nt: TGCGCCAGCAGCCCAGATGGGGCGTACACCGGGGAGCTGTTTTTT; d_call: NA; j_call: TRBJ2-2; clone_size: NA; v_call: TRBV4-3
cdr3_aa: CASSRTGGNTGELFF; cdr3_nt: TGTGCCAGCAGCAGGACAGGCGGGAACACCGGGGAGCTGTTTTTT; d_call: TRBD1; j_call: TRBJ2-2; clone_size: NA; v_call: TRBV11-2
cdr3_aa: CASPIGHYGYTF; cdr3_nt: TGTGCCAGCCCTATAGGCCACTATGGCTACACCTTC; d_call: NA; j_call: TRBJ1-2; clone_size: NA; v_call: TRBV27
cdr3_aa: CASSQGHLGYTF; cdr3_nt: TGCGCCAGCAGCCAAGGACATTTGGGCTACACCTTC; d_call: NA; j_call: TRBJ1-2; clone_size: NA; v_call: TRBV4-3
cdr3_aa: CASSPGGQETQYF; cdr3_nt: TGTGCCAGCTCACCGGGTGGGCAAGAGACCCAGTACTTC; d_call: NA; j_call: TRBJ2-5; clone_size: NA; v_call: TRBV18
cdr3_aa: CASSSLYSEPSSYNEQFF; cdr3_nt: TGTGCCAGCAGTTCCCTCTACTCCGAACCAAGCTCCTACAATGAGCAGTTCTTC; d_call: NA; j_call: TRBJ2-1; clone_size: NA; v_call: TRBV28
cdr3_aa: CASSFTDTQYF; cdr3_nt: TGTGCCAGCAGCTTCACAGATACGCAGTATTTT; d_call: NA; j_call: TRBJ2-3; clone_size: NA; v_call: TRBV7-9
cdr3_aa: CASAPAGTSGKNIQYF; cdr3_nt: TGTGCCAGCGCCCCGGCCGGGACTAGCGGAAAAAACATTCAGTACTTC; d_call: TRBD2; j_call: TRBJ2-4; clone_size: once; v_call: TRBV27
cdr3_aa: CASSPQDGSSGNTIYF; cdr3_nt: TGTGCCAGCAGCCCCCAGGACGGCAGCTCTGGAAACACCATATATTTT; d_call: NA; j_call: TRBJ1-3; clone_size: NA; v_call: TRBV7-2
cdr3_aa: CASSQGRLGAGGYTF; cdr3_nt: TGTGCCAGCAGCCAAGGTAGATTGGGGGCCGGTGGCTACACCTTC; d_call: NA; j_call: TRBJ1-2; clone_size: NA; v_call: TRBV6-4
cdr3_aa: CASSFRDSLSYEQYF; cdr3_nt: TGTGCCAGCAGCTTCCGGGACAGTCTTTCATACGAGCAGTACTTC; d_call: TRBD1; j_call: TRBJ2-7; clone_size: NA; v_call: TRBV7-8
cdr3_aa: CAWSVGRTGRWAKNIQYF; cdr3_nt: TGTGCCTGGAGTGTAGGGCGGACAGGGAGGTGGGCCAAAAACATTCAGTACTTC; d_call: TRBD1; j_call: TRBJ2-4; clone_size: NA; v_call: TRBV30
cdr3_aa: CASSQRGQAGNTIYF; cdr3_nt: TGCGCCAGCAGCCAGAGGGGACAGGCGGGAAACACCATATATTTT; d_call: TRBD1; j_call: TRBJ1-3; clone_size: NA; v_call: TRBV4-3
cdr3_aa: CASSDLGGANSPLHF; cdr3_nt: TGTGCCAGCAGTGATCTTGGGGGGGCGAATTCACCCCTCCACTTT; d_call: NA; j_call: TRBJ1-6; clone_size: few; v_call: TRBV6-1
cdr3_aa: CASSLTGGTSPLHF; cdr3_nt: TGTGCCAGCAGCCTTACAGGGGGAACCTCACCCCTCCACTTT; d_call: TRBD1; j_call: TRBJ1-6; clone_size: few; v_call: TRBV7-2
cdr3_aa: CSVETPGHSYEQYF; cdr3_nt: TGCAGCGTTGAAACGCCAGGGCACTCCTACGAGCAGTACTTC; d_call: NA; j_call: TRBJ2-7; clone_size: NA; v_call: TRBV29-1
cdr3_aa: CASNGERTTDTQYF; cdr3_nt: TGTGCCAGCAACGGGGAAAGGACCACAGATACGCAGTATTTT; d_call: NA; j_call: TRBJ2-3; clone_size: NA; v_call: TRBV27
cdr3_aa: CASSLEHGELFF; cdr3_nt: TGTGCTAGCAGCTTAGAACACGGGGAGCTGTTTTTT; d_call: NA; j_call: TRBJ2-2; clone_size: NA; v_call: TRBV7-7
cdr3_aa: CASSLGREENGELFF; cdr3_nt: TGTGCCAGCAGCTTAGGCAGGGAGGAGAACGGGGAGCTGTTTTTT; d_call: NA; j_call: TRBJ2-2; clone_size: NA; v_call: TRBV11-3
cdr3_aa: CASSPTGGEYGYTF; cdr3_nt: TGTGCCAGCTCACCGACAGGGGGAGAGTATGGCTACACCTTC; d_call: TRBD1; j_call: TRBJ1-2; clone_size: NA; v_call: TRBV18
cdr3_aa: CASSIGQANQPQHF; cdr3_nt: TGTGCCAGTAGTATAGGACAGGCGAATCAGCCCCAGCATTTT; d_call: NA; j_call: TRBJ1-5; clone_size: NA; v_call: TRBV19
cdr3_aa: CASSFEFTGSQHF; cdr3_nt: TGTGCCAGCAGTTTCGAGTTCACAGGGTCCCAGCATTTT; d_call: NA; j_call: TRBJ1-5; clone_size: NA; v_call: TRBV6-6
cdr3_aa: CASSPPYTQGAGNTEAFF; cdr3_nt: TGTGCCAGCTCACCACCATACACACAGGGGGCGGGGAACACTGAAGCTTTCTTT; d_call: TRBD1; j_call: TRBJ1-1; clone_size: NA; v_call: TRBV18
cdr3_aa: CASSSWTSGPDEQFF; cdr3_nt: TGCGCCAGCAGCTCGTGGACTAGCGGCCCCGATGAGCAGTTCTTC; d_call: TRBD2; j_call: TRBJ2-1; clone_size: NA; v_call: TRBV5-1
cdr3_aa: CASNFRGDTEAFF; cdr3_nt: TGTGCCAGCAACTTCAGGGGTGACACTGAAGCTTTCTTT; d_call: NA; j_call: TRBJ1-1; clone_size: NA; v_call: TRBV2
cdr3_aa: CASSLVGGPGYEQYF; cdr3_nt: TGTGCCAGCAGCTTAGTCGGCGGGCCAGGCTACGAGCAGTACTTC; d_call: NA; j_call: TRBJ2-7; clone_size: NA; v_call: TRBV7-6
cdr3_aa: CSVFGGEASQETQYF; cdr3_nt: TGCAGCGTTTTTGGGGGAGAGGCAAGCCAAGAGACCCAGTACTTC; d_call: NA; j_call: TRBJ2-5; clone_size: NA; v_call: TRBV29-1
cdr3_aa: CASSSTVQETQYF; cdr3_nt: TGCGCCAGCAGCTCGACGGTTCAAGAGACCCAGTACTTC; d_call: NA; j_call: TRBJ2-5; clone_size: NA; v_call: TRBV5-1
cdr3_aa: CASSVGGGNSPLHF; cdr3_nt: TGTGCCAGCAGTGTGGGGGGAGGTAATTCACCCCTCCACTTT; d_call: NA; j_call: TRBJ1-6; clone_size: NA; v_call: TRBV2
cdr3_aa: CASSAPGENYEQYF; cdr3_nt: TGTGCCAGCAGTGCCCCCGGCGAGAACTACGAGCAGTACTTC; d_call: NA; j_call: TRBJ2-7; clone_size: NA; v_call: TRBV7-2
cdr3_aa: CASSVERVHYGYTF; cdr3_nt: TGTGCCAGCAGCGTAGAAAGGGTTCACTATGGCTACACCTTC; d_call: NA; j_call: TRBJ1-2; clone_size: NA; v_call: TRBV9
cdr3_aa: CASEGGVTDTQYF; cdr3_nt: TGCGCCAGCGAGGGCGGGGTCACAGATACGCAGTATTTT; d_call: NA; j_call: TRBJ2-3; clone_size: NA; v_call: TRBV4-1
cdr3_aa: CSALPGQGGNTEAFF; cdr3_nt: TGCAGCGCCTTACCGGGACAGGGCGGGAACACTGAAGCTTTCTTT; d_call: TRBD1; j_call: TRBJ1-1; clone_size: NA; v_call: TRBV29-1
cdr3_aa: CASSTSGALYNEQFF; cdr3_nt: TGTGCCAGCAGCACCTCCGGGGCCCTTTACAATGAGCAGTTCTTC; d_call: NA; j_call: TRBJ2-1; clone_size: once; v_call: TRBV7-8
cdr3_aa: CASSFYGGEGKKTYNEQFF; cdr3_nt: TGTGCCAGCAGCTTCTACGGCGGGGAAGGAAAAAAAACCTACAATGAGCAGTTCTTC; d_call: NA; j_call: TRBJ2-1; clone_size: NA; v_call: TRBV7-3
cdr3_aa: CASSAGMNTEAFF; cdr3_nt: TGTGCCAGCAGTGCAGGTATGAACACTGAAGCTTTCTTT; d_call: NA; j_call: TRBJ1-1; clone_size: NA; v_call: TRBV2
cdr3_aa: CASSEARSTGELFF; cdr3_nt: TGTGCCAGCAGTGAGGCTAGAAGCACCGGGGAGCTGTTTTTT; d_call: NA; j_call: TRBJ2-2; clone_size: NA; v_call: TRBV2
cdr3_aa: CATKSPGSNSPLHF; cdr3_nt: TGTGCCACAAAGAGTCCAGGGAGCAATTCACCCCTCCACTTT; d_call: NA; j_call: TRBJ1-6; clone_size: NA; v_call: TRBV11-2
cdr3_aa: CASSPDRDAEAFF; cdr3_nt: TGTGCCAGCTCACCGGACAGGGACGCTGAAGCTTTCTTT; d_call: TRBD1; j_call: TRBJ1-1; clone_size: NA; v_call: TRBV18
cdr3_aa: CASSYSGAGGGETQYF; cdr3_nt: TGTGCCAGCAGTTACTCGGGGGCGGGGGGAGGAGAGACCCAGTACTTC; d_call: TRBD2; j_call: TRBJ2-5; clone_size: NA; v_call: TRBV6-5
cdr3_aa: CASTYVGIAGNTIYF; cdr3_nt: TGTGCCAGCACCTATGTGGGGATCGCTGGAAACACCATATATTTT; d_call: NA; j_call: TRBJ1-3; clone_size: NA; v_call: TRBV6-6
cdr3_aa: CASSLGQGIEKLFF; cdr3_nt: TGTGCCAGCAGTTTAGGGCAGGGCATTGAAAAACTGTTTTTT; d_call: NA; j_call: TRBJ1-4; clone_size: NA; v_call: TRBV27
cdr3_aa: CASSVEGLGGEQYF; cdr3_nt: TGTGCCAGCAGCGTAGAGGGCCTAGGTGGGGAGCAGTACTTC; d_call: NA; j_call: TRBJ2-7; clone_size: NA; v_call: TRBV9
cdr3_aa: CASSLGDSEQYF; cdr3_nt: TGTGCCAGCAGCTTGGGGGACTCCGAGCAGTACTTC; d_call: NA; j_call: TRBJ2-7; clone_size: NA; v_call: TRBV5-6
cdr3_aa: CASSLEGSTSYEQYF; cdr3_nt: TGTGCCAGCAGCTTAGAGGGTAGCACCTCCTACGAGCAGTACTTC; d_call: NA; j_call: TRBJ2-7; clone_size: NA; v_call: TRBV7-2
cdr3_aa: CASSLTGGVGAFF; cdr3_nt: TGTGCCAGCAGCCTCACGGGGGGGGTCGGAGCTTTCTTT; d_call: NA; j_call: TRBJ1-1; clone_size: NA; v_call: TRBV7-6
cdr3_aa: CASSLPREKDNEQFF; cdr3_nt: TGTGCCAGCAGTTTACCGCGCGAGAAAGACAATGAGCAGTTCTTC; d_call: NA; j_call: TRBJ2-1; clone_size: NA; v_call: TRBV28
cdr3_aa: CASSTMNTEAFF; cdr3_nt: TGTGCCAGCAGTACGATGAACACTGAAGCTTTCTTT; d_call: NA; j_call: TRBJ1-1; clone_size: few; v_call: TRBV7-9